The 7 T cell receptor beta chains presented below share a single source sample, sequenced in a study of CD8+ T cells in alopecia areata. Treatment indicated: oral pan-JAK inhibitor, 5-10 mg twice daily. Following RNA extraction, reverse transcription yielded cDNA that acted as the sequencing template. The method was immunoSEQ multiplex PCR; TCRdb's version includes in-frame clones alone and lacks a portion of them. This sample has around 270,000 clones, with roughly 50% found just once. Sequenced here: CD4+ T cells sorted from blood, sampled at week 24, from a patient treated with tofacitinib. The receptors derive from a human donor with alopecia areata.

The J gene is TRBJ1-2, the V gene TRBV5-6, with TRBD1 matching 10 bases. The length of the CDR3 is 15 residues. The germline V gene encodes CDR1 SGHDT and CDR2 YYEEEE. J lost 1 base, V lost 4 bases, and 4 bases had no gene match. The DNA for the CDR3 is TGTGCCAGCAGCCCCGGGACAGGGGTTAACTATGGCTACACCTTC. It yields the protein CASSPGTGVNYGYTF.

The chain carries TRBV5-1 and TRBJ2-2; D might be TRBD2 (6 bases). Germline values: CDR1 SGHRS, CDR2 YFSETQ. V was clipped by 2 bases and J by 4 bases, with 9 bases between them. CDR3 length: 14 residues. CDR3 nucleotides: TGCGCCAGCAGCTTCGGAGGGACCACCGGGGAGCTGTTTTTT. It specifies CASSFGGTTGELFF.

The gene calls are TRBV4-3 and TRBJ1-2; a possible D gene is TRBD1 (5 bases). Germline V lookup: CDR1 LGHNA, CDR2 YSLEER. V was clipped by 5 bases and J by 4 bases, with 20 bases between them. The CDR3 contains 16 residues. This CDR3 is CASSSTRGGKSYGYTF. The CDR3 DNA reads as TGCGCCAGCAGCAGCACTCGGGGGGGGAAGTCCTATGGCTACACCTTC.

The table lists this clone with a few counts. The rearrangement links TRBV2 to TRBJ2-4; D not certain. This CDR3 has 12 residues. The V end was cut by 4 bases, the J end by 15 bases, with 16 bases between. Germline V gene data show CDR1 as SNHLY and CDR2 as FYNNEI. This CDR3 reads CASSGTVEVRYF. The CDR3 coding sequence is TGTGCCAGCAGTGGGACCGTCGAGGTTCGGTACTTC.

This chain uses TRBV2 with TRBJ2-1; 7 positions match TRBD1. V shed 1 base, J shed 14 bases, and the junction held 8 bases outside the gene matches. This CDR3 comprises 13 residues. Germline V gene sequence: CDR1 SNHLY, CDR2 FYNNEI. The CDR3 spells CASSEEVGTAEFF. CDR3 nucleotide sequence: TGTGCCAGCAGTGAAGAGGTTGGGACAGCGGAGTTCTTC.

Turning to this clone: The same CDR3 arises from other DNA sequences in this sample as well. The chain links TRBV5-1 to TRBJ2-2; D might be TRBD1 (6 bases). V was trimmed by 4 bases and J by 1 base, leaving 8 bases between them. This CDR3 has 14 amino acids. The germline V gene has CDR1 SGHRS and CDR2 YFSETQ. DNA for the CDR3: TGCGCCAGCAGCCCGGGACAGAACACCGGGGAGCTGTTTTTT. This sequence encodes CASSPGQNTGELFF.

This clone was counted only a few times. The CDR3, as DNA: TGTGCCAGCAGCGGAGATACAGGGGCCAATTCACCCCTCCACTTT. This encodes CASSGDTGANSPLHF. The chain recombines TRBV5-5 with TRBJ1-6, with 7 nucleotides matching TRBD1. The length of the CDR3 is 15 residues. Per germline, CDR1 SGHKS and CDR2 YYEKEE (reference sequence). J was trimmed by 7 bases and V by 4 bases; bases with no gene match: 8.